The rows below give T cell receptor beta chains drawn from one sample of a study of blood T cells in healthy people across ages. TCRdb analysed the 5' RACE reads with MiXCR anew, one entry per CDR3 protein. The sample gives 1.5 million to 2 million distinct CDR3 sequences, 49% of which show up once; approximately 2.1% is in the top ten. What was sequenced was blood. The receptors originated from a woman aged 40-49 years in good health. CDR3s include the opening cysteine and the closing phenylalanine or tryptophan. The D gene is left open where the match is weak. Rows may omit the clone size; those that give it use once, few, many or a size class.

TRBJ2-5,TRBV28,13,.,TRBD1,CASRAQGVETQYF,TGTGCCAGCAGAGCACAGGGGGTCGAGACCCAGTACTTC
TRBJ2-3,TRBV6-1,17,.,TRBD2,CASSSLTRRGATDTQYF,TGTGCCAGCAGCTCGCTCACCCGGCGGGGGGCCACAGATACGCAGTATTTT
TRBJ2-5,TRBV7-2,16,.,TRBD2,CASSLNLAGGQETQYF,TGTGCCAGCAGCTTGAATTTAGCGGGGGGGCAAGAGACTCAGTACTTC
TRBJ1-2,TRBV12-3/TRBV12-4,13,.,.,CASSLQREYGYTF,TGTGCCAGCAGTTTGCAGAGAGAGTATGGCTACACCTTC
TRBJ2-3,TRBV6-2/TRBV6-3,15,.,.,CASRTSERVTDTQYF,TGTGCCAGCAGGACCTCGGAGAGGGTCACAGATACGCAGTATTTT
TRBJ1-2,TRBV13,14,few,.,CASNQMTRNYGYTF,TGTGCCAGCAACCAAATGACAAGAAACTATGGCTACACCTTC
TRBJ1-5,TRBV4-2,15,few,.,CASSQEWGSNQPQHF,TGTGCCAGCAGCCAAGAGTGGGGCAGCAATCAGCCCCAGCATTTT
TRBJ2-7,TRBV5-1,14,.,.,CASSVRDVSYEQYF,TGCGCCAGCAGCGTCCGGGACGTCTCCTACGAGCAGTACTTC
TRBJ2-1,TRBV24-1,16,.,TRBD1,CATSGAGTGDYNEQFF,TGTGCCACCAGTGGGGCCGGGACAGGGGATTACAATGAGCAGTTCTTC
TRBJ2-1,TRBV28,14,.,.,CASSSVYGDNEQFF,TGTGCCAGCAGCAGTGTATATGGGGACAATGAGCAGTTCTTC
TRBJ2-1,TRBV20-1,17,once,TRBD1,CSARDPGRQGDSNEQFF,TGCAGTGCTAGAGATCCGGGCCGACAGGGTGATAGCAATGAGCAGTTCTTC
TRBJ2-4,TRBV4-3,16,.,.,CASSQDRTATKNIQYF,TGCGCCAGCAGCCAAGATCGGACAGCCACCAAAAACATTCAGTACTTC
TRBJ2-3,TRBV20-1,14,few,TRBD2,CSALLAGVTDTQYF,TGCAGTGCGCTACTAGCGGGGGTCACAGATACGCAGTATTTT
TRBJ1-2,TRBV28,14,once,.,CASSLLGIIEGYTF,TGTGCCAGCAGTTTATTGGGCATCATCGAGGGCTACACCTTC
TRBJ1-2,TRBV20-1,16,.,TRBD1,CSARDLTKQGNYGYTF,TGCAGTGCTAGAGATCTGACGAAACAGGGGAACTATGGCTACACCTTC
TRBJ2-1,TRBV15,13,.,.,CATSRDLLGAQFF,TGTGCCACCAGCAGAGATCTTTTAGGGGCGCAGTTCTTC
TRBJ1-5,TRBV7-2,15,.,.,CASSMGHGGAQPQHF,TGTGCCAGCAGCATGGGGCATGGGGGGGCTCAGCCCCAGCATTTT
TRBJ2-1,TRBV4-2,16,.,.,CASSQGSVRSYNEQFF,TGTGCCAGCAGCCAAGGTTCGGTTCGGTCCTACAATGAGCAGTTCTTC
TRBJ1-2,TRBV28,12,few,.,CASSSRVHGYTF,TGTGCCAGCAGTTCCAGGGTTCATGGCTACACCTTC
TRBJ2-3,TRBV18,13,.,.,CASSPKAADTQYF,TGTGCCAGCTCACCCAAAGCCGCGGATACGCAGTATTTT
TRBJ1-1,TRBV5-1,14,.,.,CASSSGYSDTEAFF,TGCGCCAGCAGCTCCGGCTACAGCGACACTGAAGCTTTCTTT
TRBJ2-1,TRBV28,15,.,TRBD1,CASSFGRGPRYGQFF,TGTGCCAGCAGTTTCGGCAGGGGGCCTAGGTATGGGCAGTTCTTC
TRBJ1-4,TRBV7-2,15,.,.,CASSRRMEGGEKLFF,TGTGCCAGCAGCCGGAGAATGGAGGGCGGCGAAAAACTGTTTTTT
TRBJ1-6,TRBV27,14,.,.,CASSLGNRASPLHF,TGTGCCAGCAGTTTGGGGAACAGAGCTTCACCCCTCCACTTT
TRBJ2-1,TRBV5-1,14,few,TRBD1,CASSGGTGHNEQFF,TGCGCCAGCAGCGGGGGGACAGGTCACAATGAGCAGTTCTTC
TRBJ2-6,TRBV7-2,16,.,.,CASSLMPRSGANVLTF,TGTGCCAGCAGCCTAATGCCCAGATCTGGGGCCAACGTCCTGACTTTC
TRBJ2-4,TRBV3-1,16,.,.,CASSQDAAIAKNIQYF,TGTGCCAGCAGCCAAGATGCCGCTATAGCCAAAAACATTCAGTACTTC
TRBJ2-1,TRBV28,12,.,TRBD2,CGASGAHNEQFF,TGCGGCGCTAGCGGGGCTCACAACGAGCAGTTCTTC
TRBJ2-7,TRBV20-1,16,.,TRBD1,CSAEKGQGVYSYEQYF,TGCAGTGCTGAGAAGGGTCAGGGGGTATACTCCTACGAGCAGTACTTC
TRBJ1-6,TRBV7-2,14,few,TRBD1,CASRPGTEDSPLHF,TGTGCCAGCAGACCAGGGACAGAGGATTCACCCCTCCACTTT
TRBJ2-1,TRBV27,14,few,.,CASIKTVAYNEQFF,TGTGCCAGCATTAAGACCGTGGCCTACAATGAGCAGTTCTTC
TRBJ1-6,TRBV5-6,14,.,.,CASSRPGRNSPLHF,TGTGCCAGCAGCCGTCCGGGGAGGAATTCACCCCTCCACTTT
TRBJ2-4,TRBV21-1,16,.,.,CASTSCGDRGLNEQYF,TGTGCCAGCACCAGTTGCGGGGACAGGGGGCTCAATGAGCAGTACTTC
TRBJ2-3,TRBV7-2,16,few,.,CASTRDSTGRGDTQYF,TGTGCCAGCACCCGCGACAGTACCGGCCGGGGGGATACGCAGTATTTT
TRBJ1-2,TRBV3-1,15,.,TRBD1,CASSQTGKSNYGYTF,TGTGCCAGCAGCCAGACAGGGAAGTCTAACTATGGCTACACCTTC
TRBJ1-4,TRBV5-5,15,few,.,CASSYTVSTNEKLFF,TGTGCCAGCAGCTACACAGTCTCAACTAATGAAAAACTGTTTTTT
TRBJ2-1,TRBV20-1,11,few,.,CSAREVAEQFF,TGCAGTGCTAGAGAGGTCGCGGAGCAGTTCTTC
TRBJ2-5,TRBV27,18,.,TRBD1,CASSLNTGGAVPGETQYF,TGTGCCAGCAGTTTGAATACAGGGGGCGCAGTCCCAGGAGAGACCCAGTACTTC
TRBJ2-2,TRBV25-1,16,.,TRBD1,CASSEQGTGVTGELFF,TGTGCCAGCAGTGAACAGGGGACAGGGGTTACCGGGGAGCTGTTTTTT
TRBJ1-6,TRBV4-1,17,few,.,CASSQDLGGANNSPLHF,TGCGCCAGCAGCCAAGATTTAGGGGGGGCTAATAATTCACCCCTCCACTTT
TRBJ2-6,TRBV2,15,.,.,CASIGLRTGANVLTF,TGTGCCAGCATTGGGCTTCGGACCGGGGCCAACGTCCTGACTTTC
TRBJ2-1,TRBV7-9,14,once,.,CAIPWWEGGNEQFF,TGTGCCATCCCGTGGTGGGAGGGGGGCAATGAGCAGTTCTTC
TRBJ1-1,TRBV3-1,14,.,.,CASSQQPMNTEAFF,TGTGCCAGCAGCCAACAGCCTATGAACACTGAAGCTTTCTTT